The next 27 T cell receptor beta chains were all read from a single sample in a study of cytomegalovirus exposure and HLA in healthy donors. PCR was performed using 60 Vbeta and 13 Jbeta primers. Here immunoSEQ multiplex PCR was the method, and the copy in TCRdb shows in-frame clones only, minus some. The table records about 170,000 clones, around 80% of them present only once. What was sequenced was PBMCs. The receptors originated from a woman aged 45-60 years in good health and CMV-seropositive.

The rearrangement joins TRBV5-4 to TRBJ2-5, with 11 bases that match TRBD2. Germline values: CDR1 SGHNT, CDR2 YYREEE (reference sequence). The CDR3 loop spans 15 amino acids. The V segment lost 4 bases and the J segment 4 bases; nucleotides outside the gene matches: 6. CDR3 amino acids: CASSLAGGQGETQYF. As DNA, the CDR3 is TGTGCCAGCAGCCTAGCGGGGGGCCAGGGAGAGACCCAGTACTTC.

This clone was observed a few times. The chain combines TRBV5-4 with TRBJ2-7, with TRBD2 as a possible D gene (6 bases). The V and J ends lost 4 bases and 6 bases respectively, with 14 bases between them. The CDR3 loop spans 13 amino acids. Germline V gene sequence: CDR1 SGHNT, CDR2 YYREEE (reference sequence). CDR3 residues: CASSLTGGGEQYF. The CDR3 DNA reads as TGTGCCAGCAGCCTGACCGGGGGAGGCGAGCAGTACTTC.

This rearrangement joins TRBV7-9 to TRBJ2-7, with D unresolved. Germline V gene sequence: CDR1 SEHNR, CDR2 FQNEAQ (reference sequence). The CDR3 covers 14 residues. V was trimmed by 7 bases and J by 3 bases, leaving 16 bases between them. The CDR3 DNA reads TGTGCCAGCACCACCGCGGCGGTGCTCTACGAGCAGTACTTC. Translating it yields CASTTAAVLYEQYF.

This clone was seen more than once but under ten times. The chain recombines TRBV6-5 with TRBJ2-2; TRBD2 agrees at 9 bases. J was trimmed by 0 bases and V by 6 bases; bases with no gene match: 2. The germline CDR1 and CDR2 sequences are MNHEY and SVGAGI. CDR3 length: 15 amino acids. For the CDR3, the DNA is TGTGCCAGCAGGTGGACTAGCGCGAACACCGGGGAGCTGTTTTTT. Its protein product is CASRWTSANTGELFF.

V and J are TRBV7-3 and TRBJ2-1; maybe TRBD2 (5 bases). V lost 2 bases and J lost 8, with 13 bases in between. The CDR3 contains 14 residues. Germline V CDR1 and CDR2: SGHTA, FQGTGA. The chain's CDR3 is CASSLGVGIHEQFF. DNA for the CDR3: TGTGCCAGCAGCTTAGGTGTCGGGATCCATGAGCAGTTCTTC. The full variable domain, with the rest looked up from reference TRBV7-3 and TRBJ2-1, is GAGVSQTPSNKVTEKGKYVELRCDPISGHTALYWYRQSLGQGPEFLIYFQGTGAADDSGLPNDRFFAVRPEGSVSTLKIQRTERGDSAVYLCASSLGVGIHEQFFGPGTRLTVL.

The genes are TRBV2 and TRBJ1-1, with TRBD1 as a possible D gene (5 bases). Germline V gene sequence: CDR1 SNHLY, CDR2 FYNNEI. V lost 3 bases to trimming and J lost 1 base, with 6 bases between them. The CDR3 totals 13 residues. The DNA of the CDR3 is TGTGCCAGCAGTGAGACAGAGAACACTGAAGCTTTCTTT. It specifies CASSETENTEAFF.

CDR3 nucleotide sequence: TGTGCCAGCAGCTTCGGAGCGGGAGGAGCGGACGAGCAGTACTTC. Amino acid sequence: CASSFGAGGADEQYF. J is TRBJ2-7 and V is TRBV7-9, with TRBD2 matching over 9 bases. V trimming: 3 bases; J trimming: 5 bases; junction bases outside the gene matches: 8. Germline-derived CDR1 and CDR2 are SEHNR and FQNEAQ (reference sequence). This CDR3 has 15 amino acids.

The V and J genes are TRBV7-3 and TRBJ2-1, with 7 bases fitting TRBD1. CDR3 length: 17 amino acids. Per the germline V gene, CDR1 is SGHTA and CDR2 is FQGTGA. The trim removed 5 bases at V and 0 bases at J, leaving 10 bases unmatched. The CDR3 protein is CASSPTGTASSYNEQFF. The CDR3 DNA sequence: TGTGCCAGCAGCCCTACCGGGACAGCGAGCTCCTACAATGAGCAGTTCTTC.

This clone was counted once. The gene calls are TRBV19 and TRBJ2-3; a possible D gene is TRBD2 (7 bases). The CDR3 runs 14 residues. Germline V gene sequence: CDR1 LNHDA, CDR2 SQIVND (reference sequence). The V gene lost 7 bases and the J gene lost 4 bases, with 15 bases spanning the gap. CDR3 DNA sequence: TGTGCCAGTACCCATAGGGGGGGCGCAGATACGCAGTATTTT. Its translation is CASTHRGGADTQYF.

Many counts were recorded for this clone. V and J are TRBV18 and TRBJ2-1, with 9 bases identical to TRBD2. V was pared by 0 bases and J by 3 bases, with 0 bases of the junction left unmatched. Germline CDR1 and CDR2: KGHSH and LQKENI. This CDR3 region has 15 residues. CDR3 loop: CASSPPTSGYNEQFF. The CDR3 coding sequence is TGTGCCAGCTCACCACCGACTAGCGGCTACAATGAGCAGTTCTTC.

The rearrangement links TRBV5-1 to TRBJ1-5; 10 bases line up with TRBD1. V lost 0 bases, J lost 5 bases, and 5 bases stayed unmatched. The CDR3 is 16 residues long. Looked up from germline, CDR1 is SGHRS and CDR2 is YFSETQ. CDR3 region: CASSLAGTGADQPQHF. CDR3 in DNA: TGCGCCAGCAGCTTGGCCGGGACAGGGGCGGATCAGCCCCAGCATTTT. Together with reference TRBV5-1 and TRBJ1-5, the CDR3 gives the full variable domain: KAGVTQTPRYLIKTRGQQVTLSCSPISGHRSVSWYQQTPGQGLQFLFEYFSETQRNKGNFPGRFSGRQFSNSRSEMNVSTLELGDSALYLCASSLAGTGADQPQHFGDGTRLSIL.

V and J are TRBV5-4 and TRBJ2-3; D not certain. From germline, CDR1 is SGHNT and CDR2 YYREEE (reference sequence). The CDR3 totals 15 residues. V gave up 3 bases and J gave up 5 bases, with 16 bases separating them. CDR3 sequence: CASSSNLRQGDTQYF. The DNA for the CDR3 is TGTGCCAGCAGCTCCAACTTGCGGCAAGGAGATACGCAGTATTTT.

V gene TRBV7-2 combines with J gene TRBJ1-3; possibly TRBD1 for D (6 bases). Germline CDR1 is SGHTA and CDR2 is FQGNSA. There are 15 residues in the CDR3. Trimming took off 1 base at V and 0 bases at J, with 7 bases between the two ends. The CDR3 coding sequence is TGTGCCAGCAGCTTAGAGACAGGCTCTGGAAACACCATATATTTT. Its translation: CASSLETGSGNTIYF.

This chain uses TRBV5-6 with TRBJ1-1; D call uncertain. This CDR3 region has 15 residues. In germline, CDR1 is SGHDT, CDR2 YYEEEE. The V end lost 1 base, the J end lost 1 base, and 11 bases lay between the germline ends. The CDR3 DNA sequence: TGTGCCAGCAGCTTGAACAGAGTTCCGAACACTGAAGCTTTCTTT. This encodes CASSLNRVPNTEAFF. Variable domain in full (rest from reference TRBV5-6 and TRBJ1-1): DAGVTQSPTHLIKTRGQQVTLRCSPKSGHDTVSWYQQALGQGPQFIFQYYEEEERQRGNFPDRFSGHQFPNYSSELNVNALLLGDSALYLCASSLNRVPNTEAFFGQGTRLTVV.

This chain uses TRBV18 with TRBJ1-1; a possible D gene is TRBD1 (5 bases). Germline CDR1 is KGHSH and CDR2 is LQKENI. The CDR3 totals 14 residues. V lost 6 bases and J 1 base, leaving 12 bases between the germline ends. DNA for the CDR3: TGTGCCAGCTCGCGTGACGGGGGGAACACTGAAGCTTTCTTT. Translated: CASSRDGGNTEAFF.

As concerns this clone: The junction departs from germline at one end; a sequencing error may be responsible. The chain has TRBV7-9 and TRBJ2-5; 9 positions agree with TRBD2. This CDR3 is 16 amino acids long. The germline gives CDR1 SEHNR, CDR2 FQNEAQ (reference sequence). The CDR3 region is CSSSLVGGRGQETQYF. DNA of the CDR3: TGTTCCAGCAGCTTAGTAGGCGGGAGGGGTCAAGAGACCCAGTACTTC.

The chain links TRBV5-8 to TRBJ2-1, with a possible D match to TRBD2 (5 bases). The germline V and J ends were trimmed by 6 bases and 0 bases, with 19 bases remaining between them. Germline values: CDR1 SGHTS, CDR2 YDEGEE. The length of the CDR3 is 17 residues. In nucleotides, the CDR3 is TGTGCCAGCACCACCGCCCTAGCCCAAAGCTCCTACAATGAGCAGTTCTTC. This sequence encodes CASTTALAQSSYNEQFF.

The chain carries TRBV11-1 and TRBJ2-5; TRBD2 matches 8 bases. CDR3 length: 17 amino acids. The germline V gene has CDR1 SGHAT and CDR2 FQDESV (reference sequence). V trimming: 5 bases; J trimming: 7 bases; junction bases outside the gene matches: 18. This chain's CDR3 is CASSKLLAGLLGRTQYF. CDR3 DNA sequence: TGTGCCAGCAGCAAACTCCTAGCGGGCCTATTGGGACGGACCCAGTACTTC. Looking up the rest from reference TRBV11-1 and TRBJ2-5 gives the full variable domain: EAEVAQSPRYKITEKSQAVAFWCDPISGHATLYWYRQILGQGPELLVQFQDESVVDDSQLPKDRFSAERLKGVDSTLKIQPAELGDSAMYLCASSKLLAGLLGRTQYFGPGTRLLVL.

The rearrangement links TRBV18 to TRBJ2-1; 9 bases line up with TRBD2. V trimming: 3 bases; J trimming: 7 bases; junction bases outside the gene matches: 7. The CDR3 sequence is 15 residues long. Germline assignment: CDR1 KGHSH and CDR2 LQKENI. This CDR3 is CASSPSGGRTNEQFF. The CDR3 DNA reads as TGTGCCAGCTCACCCAGCGGGGGGCGGACTAATGAGCAGTTCTTC.

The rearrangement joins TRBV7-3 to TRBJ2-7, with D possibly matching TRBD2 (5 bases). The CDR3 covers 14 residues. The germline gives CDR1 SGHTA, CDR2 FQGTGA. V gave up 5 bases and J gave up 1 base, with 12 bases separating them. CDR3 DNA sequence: TGTGCCAGCAGCCAGTCTAGCTGGTCCTACGAGCAGTACTTC. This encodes CASSQSSWSYEQYF. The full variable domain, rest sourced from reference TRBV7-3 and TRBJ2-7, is GAGVSQTPSNKVTEKGKYVELRCDPISGHTALYWYRQSLGQGPEFLIYFQGTGAADDSGLPNDRFFAVRPEGSVSTLKIQRTERGDSAVYLCASSQSSWSYEQYFGPGTRLTVT.

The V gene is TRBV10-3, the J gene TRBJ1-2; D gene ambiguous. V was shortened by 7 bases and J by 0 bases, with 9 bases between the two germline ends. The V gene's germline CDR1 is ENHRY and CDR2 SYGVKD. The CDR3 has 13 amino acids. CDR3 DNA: TGTGCCATCATGGGTCTAGCTAACTATGGCTACACCTTC. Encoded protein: CAIMGLANYGYTF.

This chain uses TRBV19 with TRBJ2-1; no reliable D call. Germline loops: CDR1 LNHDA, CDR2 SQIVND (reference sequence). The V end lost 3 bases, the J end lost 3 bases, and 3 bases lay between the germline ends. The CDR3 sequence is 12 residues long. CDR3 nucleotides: TGTGCCAGTAGTATCGGCTACAATGAGCAGTTCTTC. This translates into CASSIGYNEQFF.

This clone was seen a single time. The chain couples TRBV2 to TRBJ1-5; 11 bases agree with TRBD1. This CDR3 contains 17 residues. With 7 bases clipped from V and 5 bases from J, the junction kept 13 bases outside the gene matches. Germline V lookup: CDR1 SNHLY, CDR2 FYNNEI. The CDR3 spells CASTVTGQGGWDQPQHF. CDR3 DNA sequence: TGTGCCAGCACTGTTACGGGACAGGGGGGCTGGGATCAGCCCCAGCATTTT.

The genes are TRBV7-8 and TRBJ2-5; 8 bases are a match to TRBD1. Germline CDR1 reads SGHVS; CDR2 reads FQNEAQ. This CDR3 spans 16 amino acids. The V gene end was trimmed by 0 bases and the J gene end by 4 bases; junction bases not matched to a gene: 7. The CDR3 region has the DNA TGTGCCAGCAGCTTAGCGGACAGGGTCAGGGGAGAGACCCAGTACTTC. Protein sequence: CASSLADRVRGETQYF.

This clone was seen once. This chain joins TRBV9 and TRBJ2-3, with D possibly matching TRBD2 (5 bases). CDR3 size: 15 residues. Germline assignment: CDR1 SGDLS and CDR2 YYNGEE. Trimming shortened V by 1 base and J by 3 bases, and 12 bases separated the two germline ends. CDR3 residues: CASSVTPERTDTQYF. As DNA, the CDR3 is TGTGCCAGCAGCGTAACCCCGGAGCGGACAGATACGCAGTATTTT.

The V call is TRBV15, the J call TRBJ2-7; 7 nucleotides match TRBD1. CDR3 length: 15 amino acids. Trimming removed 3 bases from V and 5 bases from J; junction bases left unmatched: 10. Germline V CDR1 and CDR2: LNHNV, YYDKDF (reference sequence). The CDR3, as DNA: TGTGCCACCAGCAGGCTTACAGGGGCTCGGCACGAGCAGTACTTC. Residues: CATSRLTGARHEQYF.

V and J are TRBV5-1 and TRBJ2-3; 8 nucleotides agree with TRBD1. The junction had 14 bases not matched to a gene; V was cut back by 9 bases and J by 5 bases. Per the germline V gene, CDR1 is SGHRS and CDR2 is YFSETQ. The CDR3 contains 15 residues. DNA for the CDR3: TGCGCCACCCAAACCGGACAGGGATCGGTAGATACGCAGTATTTT. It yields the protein CATQTGQGSVDTQYF.